This entry describes one TCR beta chain. This sample stems from a study of blood T cell repertoires in COVID-19. On the study more broadly: Samples taken during acute and convalescent COVID-19 were collected in the United States, Italy and Spain.

Original processing methods: Reference gene primers were amplified, and this amplification served to estimate nucleated cell counts. Profiling relied on immunoSEQ multiplex PCR, and the TCRdb table lists in-frame clones only, not all of them. V, J and clone size derive from that table, while D and trimming were established from the DNA sequence. The table records 95,000 to 150,000 clones, approximately 80% of them present only once. Germline assignment: CDR1 SNHLY and CDR2 FYNNEI. V was clipped by 0 bases and J by 0 bases, with 12 bases between them. CDR3 length equals 16 residues. V is TRBV2 and J is TRBJ2-7, with a weak D call TRBD1 (5 bases). Sequenced: peripheral blood. This TCR was recovered from a human donor in a cohort sampled during active COVID-19. CDR3 sequence: CASSEAQGASSYEQYF. Written as DNA, the CDR3 is TGTGCCAGCAGTGAAGCGCAAGGGGCGAGCTCCTACGAGCAGTACTTC.